This TCR beta chain was captured in a study of breast tumors, draining lymph nodes, adjacent tissues (dated by TCRdb to 2016 to 2017). A note on the overall study: The study compared TCR beta repertoires across tumor, adjacent nontumor tissue and axillary lymph nodes from breast cancer patients. The study was designed to assess the relationships and possible T-cell exchange between tumor, surrounding tissue and draining lymph node repertoires in human breast cancer.

Comments on this clonotype: The target of this receptor is not known. Within one base of it there is no much larger clone, and no base qualities were kept.

The CDR3, cysteine through phenylalanine, is 14 amino acids long. CDR3 DNA is the only sequence kept; it has 42 bases, read in frame from the first base. At the junction V is shortened by 1 base and J by 2 bases, with 9 bases in between. As encoded in the germline V gene (reference sequence), CDR1 is LNHDA while CDR2 is SQIVND. The lymph node samples were taken from the axillary draining lymph nodes of breast cancer patients. Overall study results and their limits: Tumors showed preferential V and J gene usage, and their T-cell repertoire diversity fell below that of lymph nodes yet above that of nontumor tissue. Tumor and nontumor tissue repertoires were significantly more similar in luminal-like than in basal-like breast cancer. The conclusion that tumor T cells originate in lymph nodes was framed as consistent with a hypothesis rather than directly demonstrated. The data were considered consistent with most tumor T cells being derived from the lymph node and subsequently expanding within tumor tissue.

These reads were obtained on an Illumina HiSeq 2000. Multiplex PCR amplification was used to build the TCR beta chain libraries. High-throughput sequencing was used to analyze the amplified TCR beta chain products. In TCRdb, the public reads were trimmed at Q25 with fastp and aligned with MiXCR, with productive beta chains retained. Each CDR3 protein gets just one entry, which takes the most common genes and DNA from the rows behind it. The sample data list some 170,000 distinct CDR3 sequences, and more than 25% of these were observed just once. The ten top clones hold 3% to 4% of the sample. This sequence was found in a female donor with breast cancer. Some clones in this sample may be carry-over from other donors' samples. Input material: axillary lymph node tissue. The chain joins TRBV19 to TRBJ2-7, with no D gene named confidently. Here is the DNA: TGTGCCAGTAGTATAGTGGGCAGTCCCTACGAGCAGTACTTC. Translated, it reads CASSIVGSPYEQYF. Reference TRBV19 and TRBJ2-7 genes cover what lies past the CDR3, so the full variable domain is DGGITQSPKYLFRKEGQNVTLSCEQNLNHDAMYWYRQDPGQGLRLIYYSQIVNDFQKGDIAEGYSVSREKKESFPLTVTSAQKNPTAFYLCASSIVGSPYEQYFGPGTRLTVT.